This T cell receptor beta chain was sequenced for a study of response to subunit inactivated influenza vaccine. MiXCR, applied by TCRdb to the RT-PCR reads, yields one record per CDR3 protein. The table shows 250,000 to 350,000 distinct CDR3 sequences, with around 22% occurring only once. The CDR3 covers 16 residues. CDR1 and CDR2 from the germline V gene are PRHDT and FYEKMQ (reference sequence). Trimming took 1 base from V and 5 from J, leaving 17 bases between them. The source was PBMCs from blood, collected approximately 22 months after vaccination. The V and J genes are TRBV13 and TRBJ2-5, with a weak D call TRBD1 (6 bases). The TCR comes from a man aged 50 to 69 who received an inactivated influenza vaccine. CDR3 sequence (DNA): TGTGCCAGCAGCTTAGTTGGGACACCCATCGAGGAGACCCAGTACTTC. Protein product: CASSLVGTPIEETQYF. Using reference TRBV13 and TRBJ2-5 for the parts outside the CDR3, the full variable domain is AAGVIQSPRHLIKEKRETATLKCYPIPRHDTVYWYQQGPGQDPQFLISFYEKMQSDKGSIPDRFSAQQFSDYHSELNMSSLELGDSALYFCASSLVGTPIEETQYFGPGTRLLVL.